The T cell receptor (beta chain) described here comes from a study of radiotherapy plus CTLA-4 blockade in lung cancer. The V end lost 6 bases, the J end lost 4 bases, and 15 bases lay between the germline ends. Germline V gene sequence: CDR1 MDHEN, CDR2 SYDVKM. The CDR3 extends over 14 amino acids. Some clones are missing from TCRdb's copy, which holds only in-frame ones; the method was immunoSEQ multiplex PCR. The sample contains around 63,000 clones, 65% to 85% of which appear only once. Sequenced material: peripheral blood, taken from a patient treated with radiotherapy plus ipilimumab. V and J are TRBV28 and TRBJ1-2; no clear D. This TCR was sampled from a human donor with non-small cell lung cancer whose response to radiotherapy plus ipilimumab could not be evaluated. Some clones in this sample may be carry-over from other donors' samples. In nucleotides, the CDR3 is TGTGCCAGCAGGATTGGTTCAGTTACCTATGGCTACACCTTC. Translation gives CASRIGSVTYGYTF.